The subject of this entry is one TCR beta chain. This clonotype has at least ten counts. No cognate antigen has been identified for it. No qualities accompany the bases; no much larger clone lies one base away. After removal of 4 bases from V and 1 base from J, the junction retains 14 bases not matched to a gene. Via the germline V gene (reference sequence), CDR1 is MNHEY and CDR2 SMNVEV. The CDR3 runs 19 residues from the cysteine to the phenylalanine. Of the read, only the CDR3 DNA is kept; its 57 bases are in frame from base 1. These data are taken from a study of glioma-infiltrating T cells (dated by TCRdb to about 2016). For context, the study as a whole: The low-grade gliomas were WHO grade II oligodendrogliomas or astrocytomas, while the glioblastomas were WHO grade IV tumors sampled at initial diagnosis rather than at recurrent diagnosis. To gauge divergence between tissue and blood T-cell populations, every tissue-infiltrating repertoire was compared against the peripheral blood repertoire from the same patient. Blood libraries targeted about 4- to 10-fold sequencing coverage of some 1 million peripheral T cells. Dexamethasone was administered to glioma patients for six or fewer days before surgery. Glioma tissue, non-neoplastic brain tissue and matched peripheral blood mononuclear cells were used as sources from which TCR alpha- and beta-chain repertoires were sequenced. Three low-grade glioma patients, fewer than 10 primary glioblastoma patients and three non-glioma patients contributing non-neoplastic brain tissue were included in the paired cohort.

Immediately after resection, surgical brain or tumor specimens were cryofrozen in liquid nitrogen, with peripheral blood cells collected concurrently. What the work shows at the level of the full study, not this receptor alone: VJ-independent divergence between tissue and blood was found to be below expectation in non-neoplastic patients but above expectation in all gliomas, particularly low-grade gliomas. Patients with low tissue-blood divergence were marked by a signature set of shared blood CDR3 motifs, and this signature set was depleted in highly divergent patients. Very few CDR3 sequences were found to be shared between tissue and blood, and this scarcity was attributed to high CDR3 diversity and limited sampling. The group comparisons were based on small numbers of patients: three non-neoplastic, three low-grade glioma and about eight glioblastoma patients.

The iRepertoire nested amplicon-rescue multiplex PCR (arm-PCR) platform was used to amplify TCR alpha and beta CDR3 regions from RNA. For one-step reverse transcription and amplification, roughly 90-450 ng of tissue mRNA or PBMC total RNA was used as input. Following bead purification, Illumina adapters were added through a secondary multiplex PCR, and the libraries were then gel-purified between 200 and 400 bp. The libraries contained internal 6-nucleotide barcodes that were used for demultiplexing. The libraries were sequenced on an Illumina MiSeq using 2x220 or 2x250 nucleotide paired-end reads. Under the source paper's analysis protocol: Paired reads were merged using FLASH 1.2.11 and were aligned to the GRCh37 human genome using BWA-MEM, after which TRA and TRB reads were extracted. For V and J assignment, an IMGT-derived reference of cassette sequences and CDR3 motifs that included pseudogenes was used. Reads were translated in three frames, and productive CDR3s were defined by a C…FGXG motif without stop codons. Clonotypes were defined as unique combinations of V-J cassette pair and CDR3 amino acid sequence. Hamming distance filtering was applied to reads, with thresholds set by the sequence error rate of each sample in mapped regions. TCRdb's own reprocessing of the public reads used fastp at Q25 and MiXCR and kept productive beta chains. Identical CDR3 proteins give one entry, which carries the most common genes and DNA. The V and J calls shown here were made by TCRdb, not taken from the authors' results. This sample holds more than 300,000 distinct CDR3 sequences; 41% were observed only once. The ten top clones hold more than 10% of the sample.

Recombination linked TRBV27 to TRBJ2-3; the central 10 bases match TRBD2. This TCR was sampled from a human donor with low-grade glioma or glioblastoma, undergoing nonglioma brain surgery, or in good health (not recorded which). Sequencing was done on a sample of glioma tissue, nonneoplastic brain tissue, or PBMCs (not recorded which). The CDR3 protein is CASSSPRHSSGSRTDTQYF. The DNA sequence is given as TGTGCCAGCAGTTCACCCCGTCACTCTAGCGGGAGCCGCACAGATACGCAGTATTTT.